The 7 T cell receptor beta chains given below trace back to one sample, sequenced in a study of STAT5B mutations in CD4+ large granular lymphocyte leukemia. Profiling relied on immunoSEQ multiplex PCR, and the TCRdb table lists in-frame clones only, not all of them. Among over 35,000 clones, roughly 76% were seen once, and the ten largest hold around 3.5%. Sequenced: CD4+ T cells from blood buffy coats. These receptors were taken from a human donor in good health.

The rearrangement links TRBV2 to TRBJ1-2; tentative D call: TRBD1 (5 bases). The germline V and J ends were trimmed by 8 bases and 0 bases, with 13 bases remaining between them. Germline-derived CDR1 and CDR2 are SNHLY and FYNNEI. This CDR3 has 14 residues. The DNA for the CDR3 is TGTGCCAGCGGTACAGGTCCATCTAACTATGGCTACACCTTC. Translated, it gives CASGTGPSNYGYTF.

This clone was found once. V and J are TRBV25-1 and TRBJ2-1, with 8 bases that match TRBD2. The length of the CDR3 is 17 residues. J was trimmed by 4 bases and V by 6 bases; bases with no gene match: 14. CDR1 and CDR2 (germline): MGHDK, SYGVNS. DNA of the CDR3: TGTGCCAGCAGCCCCCCGGGCGGGAGGCTTTATTACAATGAGCAGTTCTTC. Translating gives CASSPPGGRLYYNEQFF.

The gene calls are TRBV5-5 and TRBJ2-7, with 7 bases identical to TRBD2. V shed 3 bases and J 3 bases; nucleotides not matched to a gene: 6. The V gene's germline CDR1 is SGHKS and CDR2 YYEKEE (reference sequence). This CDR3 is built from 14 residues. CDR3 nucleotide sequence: TGTGCCAGCAGCTCGGGGGGTAATAACTACGAGCAGTACTTC. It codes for CASSSGGNNYEQYF.

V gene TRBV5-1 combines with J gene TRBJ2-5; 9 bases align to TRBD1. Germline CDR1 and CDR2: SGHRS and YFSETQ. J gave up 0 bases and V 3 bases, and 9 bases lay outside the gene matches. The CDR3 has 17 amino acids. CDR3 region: CASSSTGTGLNQETQYF. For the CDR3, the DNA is TGCGCCAGCAGCTCTACCGGGACAGGGTTGAACCAAGAGACCCAGTACTTC.

The CDR3 is CASGPQSSGNTIYF. CDR3 in DNA: TGTGCCAGCGGGCCTCAGAGCTCTGGAAACACCATATATTTT. The gene calls are TRBV9 and TRBJ1-3; the D is unclear. V gave up 7 bases and J gave up 0 bases, with 11 bases separating them. The CDR3 is made up of 14 amino acids. Germline V gives CDR1 SGDLS, CDR2 YYNGEE.

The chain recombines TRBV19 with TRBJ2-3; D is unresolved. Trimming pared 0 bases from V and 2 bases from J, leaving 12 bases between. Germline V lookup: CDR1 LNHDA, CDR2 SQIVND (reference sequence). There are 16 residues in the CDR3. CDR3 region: CASSIDKRNPTDTQYF. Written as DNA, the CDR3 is TGTGCCAGTAGTATAGATAAGAGGAACCCCACAGATACGCAGTATTTT.

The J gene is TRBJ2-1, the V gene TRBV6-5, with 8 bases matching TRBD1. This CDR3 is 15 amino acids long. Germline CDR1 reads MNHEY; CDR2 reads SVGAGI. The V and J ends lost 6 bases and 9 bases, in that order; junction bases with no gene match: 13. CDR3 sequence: CASSRGQGRGSEQFF. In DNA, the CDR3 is TGTGCCAGCAGCCGCGGACAGGGTAGGGGGAGTGAGCAGTTCTTC.